A single sample gave rise to the 31 T cell receptor beta chains below, sequenced in a study of CD8+ T cells in alopecia areata. Extracted from the samples, RNA was reverse transcribed into cDNA to serve as the sequencing template. Some clones are missing from TCRdb's copy, which holds only in-frame ones; the method was immunoSEQ multiplex PCR. This table has approximately 150,000 clones, about 89% appearing once. Sequenced here: CD8+ T cells sorted from blood, sampled at week 0. These receptors all stem from a human donor with alopecia areata.

The chain joins TRBV2 to TRBJ2-7; 7 bases map to TRBD1. Trimming cost V 3 bases and J 6 bases; bases outside gene matches: 17. This CDR3 is built from 17 residues. Germline CDR1 is SNHLY and CDR2 is FYNNEI. The CDR3 protein is CASSEGLSSSGTVEQYF. CDR3 DNA sequence: TGTGCCAGCAGTGAGGGGTTATCTTCCTCCGGGACAGTCGAGCAGTACTTC.

The chain employs TRBV25-1 and TRBJ2-2; 11 bases fit TRBD2. After removal of 0 bases from V and 6 bases from J, the junction contained 6 bases not matched to a gene. Germline loops: CDR1 MGHDK, CDR2 SYGVNS. The CDR3 runs to 17 residues. The CDR3 here is CASSEYSDSGGAGELFF. In DNA, the CDR3 is TGTGCCAGCAGTGAATATTCGGATAGCGGGGGGGCCGGGGAGCTGTTTTTT.

The rearrangement links TRBV7-6 to TRBJ2-1; the D gene is possibly TRBD2 (5 bases). Trimming cost V 5 bases and J 10 bases, with 15 bases left between them. Looked up from germline, CDR1 is SGHVS and CDR2 is FNYEAQ. This CDR3 contains 13 residues. CDR3 in amino acids: CASSLTTGWEQFF. As DNA, the CDR3 is TGTGCCAGCAGCCTCACGACGGGGTGGGAGCAGTTCTTC.

This chain uses TRBV5-1 with TRBJ1-1; 9 nucleotides agree with TRBD1. The CDR3 sequence is 15 residues long. The germline CDR1 and CDR2 sequences are SGHRS and YFSETQ. The J segment lost 1 base and the V segment lost 0 bases, leaving 1 base of the junction unmatched. The DNA for the CDR3 is TGCGCCAGCAGCTTGGGGACAGGGGAGAACACTGAAGCTTTCTTT. Translated: CASSLGTGENTEAFF.

The chain carries TRBV10-1 and TRBJ2-1, with 7 bases that match TRBD1. Germline V gene sequence: CDR1 WNHNN, CDR2 SYGVQD (reference sequence). Germline trimming cut 11 bases from V and 3 bases from J; bases unmatched to any gene: 16. The CDR3 consists of 16 residues. Here the CDR3 reads CARSDRSRELYNEQFF. CDR3 nucleotides: TGCGCCCGATCGGACAGGTCACGGGAACTCTACAATGAGCAGTTCTTC.

The chain has TRBV6-6 and TRBJ1-2, with unresolved D. V lost 4 bases and J 7 bases, leaving 10 bases between the germline ends. Germline CDR1 MNHNY, CDR2 SVGAGI (reference sequence). The CDR3 consists of 12 residues. The CDR3 reads CASSLIGIGYTF. The CDR3 nucleotides read TGTGCCAGCAGTTTGATAGGGATTGGCTACACCTTC.

This chain joins TRBV4-1 and TRBJ2-1, with a possible D match to TRBD1 (6 bases). Germline lookup yields CDR1 MGHRA and CDR2 YSYEKL. Deletions cut 4 bases from V and 5 bases from J, with 24 bases between. This CDR3 has 18 residues. The CDR3, as DNA: TGCGCCAGCAGCCTGGTCGACCTACAAGTGAAGGGGGACAATGAGCAGTTCTTC. Encoded protein: CASSLVDLQVKGDNEQFF.

The table lists this clone with a count of one. V is TRBV19 and J is TRBJ1-5; D is unclear. CDR3 length equals 15 residues. CDR1 and CDR2 from the germline V gene are LNHDA and SQIVND (reference sequence). V was trimmed by 3 bases and J by 2 bases, leaving 11 bases between them. The CDR3 DNA reads as TGTGCCAGTAGTATTAGACACAGTGGCAATCAGCCCCAGCATTTT. Amino acids: CASSIRHSGNQPQHF. Filled out from reference TRBV19 and TRBJ1-5, the complete variable domain reads DGGITQSPKYLFRKEGQNVTLSCEQNLNHDAMYWYRQDPGQGLRLIYYSQIVNDFQKGDIAEGYSVSREKKESFPLTVTSAQKNPTAFYLCASSIRHSGNQPQHFGDGTRLSIL.

This rearrangement joins TRBV27 to TRBJ1-4; D gene unclear. The CDR3 is 14 residues long. With 2 bases removed from V and 5 bases from J, the gap between germline ends came to 9 bases. CDR1 MNHEY and CDR2 SMNVEV come from the germline V gene (reference sequence). CDR3 sequence (DNA): TGTGCCAGCAGTTTAACGCCCTGGAATGAAAAACTGTTTTTT. Amino acids: CASSLTPWNEKLFF.

The chain combines TRBV29-1 with TRBJ2-2; D may be TRBD1 (6 bases). The CDR3 has 12 residues. Germline V gene sequence: CDR1 SQVTM, CDR2 ANQGSEA. Deletions cut 5 bases from V and 7 bases from J, with 11 bases between. The CDR3 here is CSVPTGHGELFF. In DNA form, the CDR3 reads TGCAGCGTTCCTACAGGGCACGGGGAGCTGTTTTTT.

This clone showed up just a few times. This chain joins TRBV7-9 and TRBJ2-3; D possibly corresponds to TRBD2 (6 bases). Trimming shortened V by 5 bases and J by 0 bases, and 15 bases separated the two germline ends. From germline, CDR1 is SEHNR and CDR2 FQNEAQ (reference sequence). This CDR3 comprises 16 residues. The CDR3: CASSPSPGLSTDTQYF. The CDR3 DNA follows: TGTGCCAGCAGCCCATCCCCGGGACTCAGCACAGATACGCAGTATTTT. Using reference TRBV7-9 and TRBJ2-3 for the parts outside the CDR3, the full variable domain is DTGVSQNPRHKITKRGQNVTFRCDPISEHNRLYWYRQTLGQGPEFLTYFQNEAQLEKSRLLSDRFSAERPKGSFSTLEIQRTEQGDSAMYLCASSPSPGLSTDTQYFGPGTRLTVL.

This chain links TRBV5-1 with TRBJ1-2, with 7 bases identical to TRBD1. V lost 0 bases and J lost 2; bases outside the gene matches: 10. Germline-derived CDR1 and CDR2 are SGHRS and YFSETQ. CDR3 size: 17 residues. The CDR3 is CASSLVVYEGQNYGYTF. In DNA form, the CDR3 reads TGCGCCAGCAGCTTGGTGGTTTACGAGGGACAGAACTATGGCTACACCTTC.

This chain uses TRBV7-9 with TRBJ2-1; D unresolved. The CDR3 is 15 amino acids. Per the germline V gene, CDR1 is SEHNR and CDR2 is FQNEAQ (reference sequence). V was cut by 4 bases and J by 5 bases, with 15 bases left in between. As DNA, the CDR3 is TGTGCCAGCAGCTCGTACAAAGGCCAGGACAATGAGCAGTTCTTC. Protein product: CASSSYKGQDNEQFF.

This sequence joins TRBV5-1 and TRBJ2-7; TRBD1 might be the D (6 bases). The germline V gene has CDR1 SGHRS and CDR2 YFSETQ. This CDR3 is 14 amino acids long. V lost 2 bases and J 1 base, leaving 10 bases between the germline ends. CDR3 nucleotide sequence: TGCGCCAGCAGCTTCGGCAGGGGATCCTACGAGCAGTACTTC. The encoded protein is CASSFGRGSYEQYF.

The V gene is TRBV11-2, the J gene TRBJ2-1; the D is unclear. Germline CDR1 reads SGHAT; CDR2 reads FQNNGV. CDR3 length: 12 residues. Trimming shortened V by 3 bases and J by 9 bases, and 9 bases separated the two germline ends. The CDR3 spells CASSFVAGEQFF. The DNA for the CDR3 is TGTGCCAGCAGCTTTGTGGCCGGTGAGCAGTTCTTC.

The chain recombines TRBV6-5 with TRBJ1-1, with D perhaps TRBD1 (6 bases). V was pared by 6 bases and J by 5 bases, with 7 bases between. The CDR3 totals 11 residues. Germline CDR1 is MNHEY and CDR2 is SVGAGI. This CDR3 reads CASRRGTEAFF. As DNA, the CDR3 is TGTGCCAGCAGGAGGGGGACTGAAGCTTTCTTT.

The V gene is TRBV9, the J gene TRBJ2-5, with 9 bases aligning to TRBD2. V lost 0 bases to trimming and J lost 5 bases; unmatched junction nucleotides: 2. Germline-derived CDR1 and CDR2 are SGDLS and YYNGEE. The CDR3 extends over 14 amino acids. CDR3 region: CASSVGGRGETQYF. Written as DNA, the CDR3 is TGTGCCAGCAGCGTAGGCGGGAGGGGTGAGACCCAGTACTTC.

The CDR3 DNA follows: TGTGCCAGCAGCATCGACAATGAAGCTTTCTTT. It specifies CASSIDNEAFF. This chain links TRBV9 with TRBJ1-1; D is unclear. The CDR3 is made up of 11 amino acids. V lost 4 bases, J lost 7 bases, and 8 bases lay in between. Germline CDR1 and CDR2: SGDLS and YYNGEE. Using reference TRBV9 and TRBJ1-1 for the parts outside the CDR3, the full variable domain is DSGVTQTPKHLITATGQRVTLRCSPRSGDLSVYWYQQSLDQGLQFLIQYYNGEERAKGNILERFSAQQFPDLHSELNLSSLELGDSALYFCASSIDNEAFFGQGTRLTVV.

The rearrangement joins TRBV11-2 to TRBJ2-7; 11 nucleotides align to TRBD1. Germline lookup yields CDR1 SGHAT and CDR2 FQNNGV. J gave up 4 bases and V 5 bases, and 7 bases lay outside the gene matches. The CDR3 runs to 15 residues. The CDR3, as DNA: TGTGCCAGCAGCCACCCGGGACAGGGGGGATACGAGCAGTACTTC. This gives the protein CASSHPGQGGYEQYF.

V usage is TRBV29-1 and J usage is TRBJ1-1, with D maybe TRBD1 (6 bases). CDR3 length: 12 amino acids. The V end was cut by 8 bases, the J end by 0 bases, with 10 bases between. The germline V gene has CDR1 SQVTM and CDR2 ANQGSEA. The CDR3 nucleotides are TGCAGCTCGGACAGTGTGAACACTGAAGCTTTCTTT. Translated, it gives CSSDSVNTEAFF.

The chain links TRBV5-4 to TRBJ2-7; a weak D match, TRBD1 (6 bases). The CDR3 extends over 17 amino acids. Per the germline V gene, CDR1 is SGHNT and CDR2 is YYREEE (reference sequence). Trimming shortened V by 4 bases and J by 1 base, and 21 bases separated the two germline ends. CDR3 nucleotides: TGTGCCAGCAGCCCTACCAAAGGAACAGGGACGTCCTACGAGCAGTACTTC. This encodes CASSPTKGTGTSYEQYF.

The chain links TRBV5-1 to TRBJ2-2, with D perhaps being TRBD1 or TRBD2 (5 bases each). Trimming removed 7 bases at V and 1 base at J, with 11 bases between. The germline gives CDR1 SGHRS, CDR2 YFSETQ. The CDR3 spans 14 residues. This chain's CDR3 is CASGDGLNTGELFF. CDR3 DNA sequence: TGCGCCAGCGGGGACGGATTGAACACCGGGGAGCTGTTTTTT. Drawing the rest from reference TRBV5-1 and TRBJ2-2, the complete variable domain is KAGVTQTPRYLIKTRGQQVTLSCSPISGHRSVSWYQQTPGQGLQFLFEYFSETQRNKGNFPGRFSGRQFSNSRSEMNVSTLELGDSALYLCASGDGLNTGELFFGEGSRLTVL.

V gene TRBV7-9 combines with J gene TRBJ2-2; D remains ambiguous. CDR3 length: 16 amino acids. In germline, CDR1 is SEHNR, CDR2 FQNEAQ (reference sequence). Trimming took off 1 base at V and 0 bases at J, with 9 bases between the two ends. Here the CDR3 reads CASSLDVSSNTGELFF. CDR3 bases: TGTGCCAGCAGCTTAGATGTCAGCTCGAACACCGGGGAGCTGTTTTTT.

The chain carries TRBV29-1 and TRBJ2-6, with unresolved D. V gave up 5 bases and J gave up 2 bases, with 16 bases separating them. Looked up from germline, CDR1 is SQVTM and CDR2 is ANQGSEA. This CDR3 is 16 amino acids long. CDR3 loop: CSVSDGPRAGANVLTF. DNA for the CDR3: TGCAGCGTTTCCGACGGTCCCAGAGCTGGGGCCAACGTCCTGACTTTC.

The J gene is TRBJ2-1, the V gene TRBV29-1, with 12 bases aligning to TRBD2. The CDR3 loop spans 14 amino acids. CDR1 and CDR2 from the germline V gene are SQVTM and ANQGSEA. V shed 8 bases, J shed 1 base, and the junction held 3 bases outside the gene matches. The CDR3 nucleotides read TGCAGCACCGGGACTAGCGGGTCCTACAATGAGCAGTTCTTC. The encoded protein is CSTGTSGSYNEQFF.

V and J are TRBV13 and TRBJ2-7; D is unclear. Looked up from germline, CDR1 is PRHDT and CDR2 is FYEKMQ (reference sequence). Trimming took off 2 bases at V and 5 bases at J, with 7 bases between the two ends. The CDR3 runs to 12 residues. CDR3 coding DNA: TGTGCCAGCAGCTTAACGGGTAACGAGCAGTACTTC. Protein product: CASSLTGNEQYF.

The CDR3 region has the DNA TGTGCCAGCATCCCAGGCAGCTATAGCAATCAGCCCCAGCATTTT. It encodes CASIPGSYSNQPQHF. The rearrangement joins TRBV6-6 to TRBJ1-5; D remains unclear. CDR1 and CDR2 from the germline V gene are MNHNY and SVGAGI (reference sequence). With 7 bases removed from V and 0 bases from J, the gap between germline ends came to 13 bases. The length of the CDR3 is 15 residues.

Note on this clone: The sample holds other DNA sequences that translate to the same CDR3. The chain couples TRBV29-1 to TRBJ2-7, with 7 bases aligning to TRBD1. V lost 5 bases to trimming and J lost 0 bases; unmatched junction nucleotides: 1. Looked up from germline, CDR1 is SQVTM and CDR2 is ANQGSEA. The CDR3 runs to 12 residues. CDR3 loop: CSVRTGSYEQYF. In nucleotides, the CDR3 is TGCAGCGTTAGGACAGGCTCCTACGAGCAGTACTTC.

The chain carries TRBV6-1 and TRBJ2-1, with D maybe TRBD1 (6 bases). The CDR3 contains 16 residues. V dropped 2 bases and J dropped 6 bases, with 17 bases sitting between them. CDR1 MNHNS and CDR2 SASEGT come from the germline V gene. The CDR3: CASSEYSRQGPNEQFF. The CDR3 nucleotides read TGTGCCAGCAGTGAATATTCCCGCCAGGGGCCCAATGAGCAGTTCTTC.

J is TRBJ2-1 and V is TRBV4-1; D not certain. CDR1 MGHRA and CDR2 YSYEKL come from the germline V gene. This CDR3 has 16 residues. Trimming removed 0 bases from V and 5 bases from J, with 14 bases in between. Written as DNA, the CDR3 is TGCGCCAGCAGCCAAGAGGGATTGTTGACCGACAATGAGCAGTTCTTC. Its translation is CASSQEGLLTDNEQFF.

The table lists this clone with a count of one. The J gene is TRBJ2-7, the V gene TRBV27; TRBD1 aligns across 8 bases. Germline CDR1 MNHEY, CDR2 SMNVEV (reference sequence). The CDR3 extends over 15 amino acids. V shed 4 bases, J shed 1 base, and the junction held 6 bases outside the gene matches. The CDR3 DNA follows: TGTGCCAGCAGTTCCCGACAGGGGTGGTCCTACGAGCAGTACTTC. Encoded protein: CASSSRQGWSYEQYF.